This TCR beta chain is drawn from a study of regulatory T cells in long-lasting Graves disease. Building the TCR beta libraries relied on iRepertoire HTBI primers, and CDR3 regions underwent Arm-PCR. MiXCR, applied by TCRdb to the multiplex PCR reads, yields one record per CDR3 protein. The sample carries some 450,000 distinct CDR3 sequences, about a quarter recorded once. Time point reported: persistent/refractory GD, antithyroid drugs over 5 years with positive TRAb. Following extraction of RNA from PBMCs, that RNA was used to make the TCR library. Study-level points and caveats: With persistent disease, TRBV28, TRBJ1-2 and TRBJ2-5 were the favored segments.

V was clipped by 4 bases and J by 3 bases; unmatched bases: 8. The V gene's germline CDR1 is SGDLS and CDR2 YYNGEE. This CDR3 has 15 amino acids. Turning to this clonotype: Its antigen is unknown.

This sequence originates from a female donor with Graves disease. The chain couples TRBV9 to TRBJ1-2; 8 bases are a match to TRBD1. The sample was peripheral blood mononuclear cells (PBMCs), taken when the disease was refractory, from a patient treated with antithyroid drugs. The CDR3 loop reads CASSPNQGAHYGYTF. CDR3 DNA sequence: TGTGCCAGCAGCCCCAACCAGGGGGCCCACTATGGCTACACCTTC.